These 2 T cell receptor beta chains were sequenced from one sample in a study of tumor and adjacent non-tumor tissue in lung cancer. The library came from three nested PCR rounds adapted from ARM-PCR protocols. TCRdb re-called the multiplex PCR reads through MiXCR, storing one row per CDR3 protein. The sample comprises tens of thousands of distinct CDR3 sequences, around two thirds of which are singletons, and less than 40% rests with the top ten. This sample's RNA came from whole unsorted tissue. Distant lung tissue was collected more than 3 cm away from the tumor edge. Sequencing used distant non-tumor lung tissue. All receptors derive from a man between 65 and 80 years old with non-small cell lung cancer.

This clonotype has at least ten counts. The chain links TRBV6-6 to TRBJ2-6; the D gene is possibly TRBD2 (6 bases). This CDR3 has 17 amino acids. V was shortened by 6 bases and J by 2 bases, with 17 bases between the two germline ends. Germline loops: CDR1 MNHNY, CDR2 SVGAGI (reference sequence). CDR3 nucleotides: TGTGCCAGCAGCGACCCGCCGGGAGTCCCTGGGGCCAACGTCCTGACTTTC. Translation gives CASSDPPGVPGANVLTF.

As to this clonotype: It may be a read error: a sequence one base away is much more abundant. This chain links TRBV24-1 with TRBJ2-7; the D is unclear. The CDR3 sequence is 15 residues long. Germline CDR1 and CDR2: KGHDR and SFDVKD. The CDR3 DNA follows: TGTGCCACCAGTGATTCCAAAGGGATCTCCTACGAGCAGTGCTTC. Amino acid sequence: CATSDSKGISYEQCF.